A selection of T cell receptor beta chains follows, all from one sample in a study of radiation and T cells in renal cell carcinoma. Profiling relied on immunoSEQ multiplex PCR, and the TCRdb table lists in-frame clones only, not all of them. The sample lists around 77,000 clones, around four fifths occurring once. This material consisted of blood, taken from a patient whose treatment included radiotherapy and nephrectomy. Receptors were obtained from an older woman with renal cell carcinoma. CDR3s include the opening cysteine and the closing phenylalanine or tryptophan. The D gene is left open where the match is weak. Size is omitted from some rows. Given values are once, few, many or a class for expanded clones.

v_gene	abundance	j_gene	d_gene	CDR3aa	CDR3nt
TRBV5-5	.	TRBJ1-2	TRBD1	CASSLGDREYYGYTF	TGTGCCAGCAGCTTGGGCGACAGGGAATACTATGGCTACACCTTC
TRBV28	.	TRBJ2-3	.	CASSPPHPYTDTQYF	TGTGCCAGCAGTCCCCCCCACCCCTACACAGATACGCAGTATTTT
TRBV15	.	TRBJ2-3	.	CATSGVADSEASTDTQYF	TGTGCCACCAGCGGTGTGGCCGACAGTGAGGCTAGCACAGATACGCAGTATTTT
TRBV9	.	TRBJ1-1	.	CASSAEIQDTEAFF	TGTGCCAGCAGCGCGGAAATCCAGGACACTGAAGCTTTCTTT
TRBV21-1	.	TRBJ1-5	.	CASSFFRDRGRAQHF	TGTGCCAGCAGCTTTTTCCGGGACAGGGGTAGGGCCCAGCATTTT
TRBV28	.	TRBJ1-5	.	CASSLDTQPQHF	TGTGCCAGCAGTTTAGATACTCAGCCCCAGCATTTT
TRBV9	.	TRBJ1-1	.	CASSVESMNTEAFF	TGTGCCAGCAGCGTAGAGTCAATGAACACTGAAGCTTTCTTT
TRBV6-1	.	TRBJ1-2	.	CASSEAGKANYGYTF	TGTGCCAGCAGTGAAGCTGGGAAAGCTAACTATGGCTACACCTTC
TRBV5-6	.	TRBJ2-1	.	CASSFGRNEQFF	TGTGCCAGCAGCTTTGGTCGGAATGAGCAGTTCTTC
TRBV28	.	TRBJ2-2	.	CASSLWDRSTGELFF	TGTGCCAGCAGTTTATGGGACAGAAGTACCGGGGAGCTGTTTTTT
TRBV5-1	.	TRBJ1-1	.	CASSLGVKGDEAFF	TGCGCCAGCAGCTTGGGGGTAAAAGGGGATGAAGCTTTCTTT
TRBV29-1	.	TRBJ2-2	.	CSVANFEGTGELFF	TGCAGCGTTGCTAATTTCGAGGGTACCGGGGAGCTGTTTTTT
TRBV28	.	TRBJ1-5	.	CASSPTTGAVNQPQHF	TGTGCCAGCAGCCCTACGACTGGGGCAGTGAATCAGCCCCAGCATTTT
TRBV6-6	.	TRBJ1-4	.	CASSYQGQGNEKLFF	TGTGCCAGCAGTTATCAGGGGCAGGGAAATGAAAAACTGTTTTTT
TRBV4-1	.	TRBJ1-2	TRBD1	CASSQAPGQGKDYTF	TGCGCCAGCAGCCAAGCCCCTGGACAGGGTAAAGACTACACCTTC
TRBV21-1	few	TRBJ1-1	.	CASSKGCMNTEAFF	TGTGCCAGCAGCAAAGGTTGTATGAACACTGAAGCTTTCTTT
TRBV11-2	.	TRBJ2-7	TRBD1	CASSLTGGGEQYF	TGTGCCAGCAGCCTGACAGGGGGCGGCGAGCAGTACTTC
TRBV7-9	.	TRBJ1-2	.	CASSNQGAGYTF	TGTGCCAGCAGCAACCAAGGGGCCGGCTACACCTTC
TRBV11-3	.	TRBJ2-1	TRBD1	CASSPGTGRATGGNEQFF	TGTGCCAGCAGCCCCGGGACAGGGAGGGCCACAGGGGGCAATGAGCAGTTCTTC
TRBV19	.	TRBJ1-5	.	CASRPGRDGNQPQHF	TGTGCCAGTAGGCCCGGCCGGGACGGCAATCAGCCCCAGCATTTT
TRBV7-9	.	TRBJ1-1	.	CASSPMEARSSEAFF	TGTGCCAGCAGCCCAATGGAGGCCCGGAGTTCTGAAGCTTTCTTT
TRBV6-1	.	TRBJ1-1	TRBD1	CASGWTGRGTEAFF	TGTGCCAGCGGTTGGACAGGGAGGGGAACTGAAGCTTTCTTT
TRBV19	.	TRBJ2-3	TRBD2	CASSPRTSVLDTQYF	TGTGCCAGTAGCCCCCGGACTAGCGTGTTGGATACGCAGTATTTT
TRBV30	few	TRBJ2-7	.	CAWSLEPHEQYF	TGTGCCTGGAGTCTAGAACCCCACGAGCAGTACTTC
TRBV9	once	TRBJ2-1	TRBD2	CASTPRFGLAGDEQFF	TGTGCCAGCACCCCCCGTTTTGGACTAGCGGGGGATGAGCAGTTCTTC
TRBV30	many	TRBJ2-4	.	CAWKAADKNIQYF	TGTGCCTGGAAAGCGGCAGACAAAAACATTCAGTACTTC
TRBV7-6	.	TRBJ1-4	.	CASSLSLPNEKLFF	TGTGCCAGCAGCTTGAGTCTGCCTAATGAAAAACTGTTTTTT
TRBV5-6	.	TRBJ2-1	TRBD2	CASSVLGLAGIEQFF	TGTGCCAGCAGCGTGTTGGGACTAGCGGGAATTGAGCAGTTCTTC
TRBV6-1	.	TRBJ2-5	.	CASSGDNQETQYF	TGTGCCAGCAGTGGGGACAATCAAGAGACCCAGTACTTC
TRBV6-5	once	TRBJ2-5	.	CASSLLNSKETQYF	TGTGCCAGCAGCCTCTTAAACTCAAAAGAGACCCAGTACTTC
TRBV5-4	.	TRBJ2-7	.	CASTRDISYEQYF	TGTGCCAGCACCCGGGACATCTCCTACGAGCAGTACTTC
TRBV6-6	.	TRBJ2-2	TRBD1	CALRTPGTGAGELFF	TGTGCCTTACGAACCCCCGGGACAGGGGCCGGGGAGCTGTTTTTT
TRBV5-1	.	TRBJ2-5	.	CASSPLGRGETQYF	TGCGCCAGCAGCCCCCTGGGACGAGGAGAGACCCAGTACTTC
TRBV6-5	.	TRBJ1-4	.	CASSSRRMAEKLFF	TGTGCCAGCAGTTCCCGGCGAATGGCTGAAAAACTGTTTTTT
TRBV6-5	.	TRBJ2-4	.	CASRVTDSQINIQYF	TGTGCCAGCAGAGTTACGGACTCCCAGATAAACATTCAGTACTTC
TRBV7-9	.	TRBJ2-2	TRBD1	CASSSHRGDTGELFF	TGTGCCAGCAGCTCTCACAGGGGTGACACCGGGGAGCTGTTTTTT
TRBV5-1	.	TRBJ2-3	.	CASSLEGRSSDTQYF	TGCGCCAGCAGCTTGGAGGGCAGATCTTCAGATACGCAGTATTTT
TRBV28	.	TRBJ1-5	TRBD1	CASSFQGAGSNQPQHF	TGTGCCAGCAGTTTCCAGGGGGCTGGAAGCAATCAGCCCCAGCATTTT
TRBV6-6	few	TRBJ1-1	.	CASREANTEAFF	TGTGCCAGCAGAGAGGCGAACACTGAAGCTTTCTTT
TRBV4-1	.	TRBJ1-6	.	CASSRIDSYNSPLHF	TGCGCCAGCAGCCGAATAGACTCCTATAATTCACCCCTCCACTTT
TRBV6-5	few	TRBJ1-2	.	CASSYATRTAYGYTF	TGTGCCAGCAGTTACGCGACAAGGACAGCCTATGGCTACACCTTC
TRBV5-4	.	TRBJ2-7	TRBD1	CASSPDRVGLYF	TGTGCCAGCAGCCCGGACAGGGTCGGACTCTACTTC
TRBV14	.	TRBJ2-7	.	CASSLQGYEQYF	TGTGCCAGCAGCCTACAGGGTTACGAGCAGTACTTC
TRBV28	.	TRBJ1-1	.	CASSFFRRNTEAFF	TGTGCCAGCAGTTTCTTCCGCAGGAACACTGAAGCTTTCTTT
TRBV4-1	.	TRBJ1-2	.	CASSQDRGGYGYTF	TGCGCCAGCAGCCAAGATCGCGGAGGCTATGGCTACACCTTC
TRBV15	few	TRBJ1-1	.	CATSRDLTAYTEAFF	TGTGCCACCAGCAGAGATCTGACAGCTTACACTGAAGCTTTCTTT
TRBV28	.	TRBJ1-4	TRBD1	CASSYAGTGAHEKLFF	TGTGCCAGCAGTTACGCCGGGACAGGTGCCCATGAAAAACTGTTTTTT
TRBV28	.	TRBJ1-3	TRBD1	CASSQGAGGNTIYF	TGTGCCAGCAGCCAGGGGGCGGGTGGAAACACCATATATTTT
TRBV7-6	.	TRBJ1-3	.	CASSSPSGFGNTIYF	TGTGCCAGCAGCTCTCCCTCGGGCTTTGGAAACACCATATATTTT
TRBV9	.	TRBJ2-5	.	CASSGEGGRGETQYF	TGTGCCAGCAGCGGGGAGGGCGGAAGGGGGGAGACCCAGTACTTC
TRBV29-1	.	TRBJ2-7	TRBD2	CSVVPISRGGSRSEQYF	TGCAGCGTTGTGCCCATTTCGCGCGGCGGGAGCAGAAGCGAGCAGTACTTC
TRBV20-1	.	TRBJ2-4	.	CSAPIRYIQYF	TGCAGTGCCCCCATTAGGTACATTCAGTACTTC